This record looks at one T cell receptor beta chain sequence and its context. Its target is not known. These data are taken from a study of cytomegalovirus exposure and HLA in healthy donors. Across the study: Findings of an earlier analysis included some 110 million unique TCR beta sequences from roughly 200 million T cells.

The PCR ran on 60 Vbeta and 13 Jbeta primers. Data came from immunoSEQ multiplex PCR; TCRdb stores just in-frame clones and leaves some out. Of 150,000 to 200,000 clones in the sample, approximately 80% were seen once. General study points: The study had only CMV serostatus as immune exposure information. DRB1 had the most TCR associations and HLA-C the fewest, a later analysis found, with rates varying by HLA locus.

The sequence was collected from a man aged 50-59 years in good health and CMV-seropositive. The sample taken for sequencing was PBMCs.

As DNA, the CDR3 is TGTGCCAGTAGTACTAGCGGACCCTACAATGAGCAGTTCTTC. It is translated as CASSTSGPYNEQFF. J is TRBJ2-1 and V is TRBV19; 7 bases line up with TRBD2. Germline V gene sequence: CDR1 LNHDA, CDR2 SQIVND (reference sequence). The CDR3 runs 14 residues. V was clipped by 4 bases and J by 2 bases; unmatched bases: 2.